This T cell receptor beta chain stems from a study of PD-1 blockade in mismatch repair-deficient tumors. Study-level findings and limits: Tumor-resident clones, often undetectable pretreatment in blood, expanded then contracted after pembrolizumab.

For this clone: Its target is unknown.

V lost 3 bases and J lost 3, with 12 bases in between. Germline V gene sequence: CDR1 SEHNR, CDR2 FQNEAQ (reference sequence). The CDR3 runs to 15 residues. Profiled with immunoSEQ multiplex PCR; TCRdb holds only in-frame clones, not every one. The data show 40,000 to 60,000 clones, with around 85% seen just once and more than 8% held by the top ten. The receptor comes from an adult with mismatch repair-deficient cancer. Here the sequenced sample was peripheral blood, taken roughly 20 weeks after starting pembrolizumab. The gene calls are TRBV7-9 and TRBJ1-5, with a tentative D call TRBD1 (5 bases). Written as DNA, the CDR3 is TGTGCCAGCAGCTTTTCAGGGACCCTCAATCAGCCCCAGCATTTT. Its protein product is CASSFSGTLNQPQHF.